This T cell receptor beta chain was obtained from a study of shared clonotypes between healthy human individuals. Study details: The donors, a couple of women and a few men, were aged 18 to 49.

CD8 cells classed as naive were CD45RO-negative and positively selected for CCR7, excluding terminally differentiated effector memory CD45RA+ cells. Study-wide results and caveats: Against clonotypes common to all four donors, non-shared ones had lower generation probabilities. Naive subsets generally exceeded memory subsets in estimated richness.

A word on this clone: Its antigen remains unknown.

The CDR3 has 15 residues. V was trimmed by 0 bases and J by 2 bases, leaving 9 bases between them. Germline V lookup: CDR1 SGDLS, CDR2 YYNGEE. Generated by immunoSEQ multiplex PCR, the TCRdb table keeps only in-frame clones and is missing some. Counted here are about 1,800,000 clones, approximately 94% occurring once; the ten biggest clones make up more than 0.95%. Sequencing was carried out using naive CD8+ T cells sorted from blood. The clonotype was recovered from a man younger than 30 in good health. J is TRBJ1-3 and V is TRBV9; D is ambiguous. CDR3 in DNA: TGTGCCAGCAGCGTAGTCGAGGACGCTGGAAACACCATATATTTT. Residues: CASSVVEDAGNTIYF. The full variable domain, in which reference TRBV9 and TRBJ1-3 provide the parts outside the CDR3, is DSGVTQTPKHLITATGQRVTLRCSPRSGDLSVYWYQQSLDQGLQFLIQYYNGEERAKGNILERFSAQQFPDLHSELNLSSLELGDSALYFCASSVVEDAGNTIYFGEGSWLTVV.